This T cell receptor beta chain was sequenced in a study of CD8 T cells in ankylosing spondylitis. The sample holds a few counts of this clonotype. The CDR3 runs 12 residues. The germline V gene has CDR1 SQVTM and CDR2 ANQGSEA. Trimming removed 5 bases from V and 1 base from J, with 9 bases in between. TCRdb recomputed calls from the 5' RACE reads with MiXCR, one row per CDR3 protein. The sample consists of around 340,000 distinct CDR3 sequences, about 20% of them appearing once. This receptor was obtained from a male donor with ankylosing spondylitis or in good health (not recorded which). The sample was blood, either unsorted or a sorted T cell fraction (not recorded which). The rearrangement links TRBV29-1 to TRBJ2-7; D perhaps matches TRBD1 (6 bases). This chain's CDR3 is CSVLGASYEQYF. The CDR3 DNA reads TGCAGCGTTTTGGGGGCTTCCTACGAGCAGTACTTC.